This TCR beta chain was sequenced in a study of response to subunit inactivated influenza vaccine. Study-wide findings and caveats: Researchers suggested that each seasonal influenza vaccination recruits few new T cells.

On this clonotype: Its antigen is not known.

One entry per CDR3 protein results from TCRdb running MiXCR on the RT-PCR reads. The sample has some 520,000 distinct CDR3 sequences, 16% seen once. Trimming removed 7 bases from V and 5 bases from J, with 17 bases in between. Germline V gives CDR1 SQVTM, CDR2 ANQGSEA. This CDR3 is built from 13 residues. The rearrangement links TRBV29-1 to TRBJ1-1; perhaps TRBD1 as D (6 bases). Here the sequenced sample was CD4+ T cells sorted from PBMCs, taken less than 25 months after vaccination. The sequence was collected from a man aged 45-69 years who received an inactivated influenza vaccine. The CDR3 region is CSAVTGRGTEAFF. The DNA of the CDR3 is TGCAGCGCAGTAACAGGGAGGGGAACTGAAGCTTTCTTT.